One and the same sample provided the 6 T cell receptor beta chains below, sequenced in a study of blood T cell repertoires in COVID-19. The protocol was immunoSEQ multiplex PCR, while the TCRdb copy is restricted to in-frame clones and leaves out a portion. The sample contains approximately 170,000 clones, over 70% of which appear only once. What was sequenced was PBMCs or T cells enriched from blood (not recorded which). These receptors all stem from a woman aged 50 to 60 in a cohort exposed to, infected with or recovered from COVID-19 (not recorded which).

The chain joins TRBV5-4 to TRBJ2-2, with 11 bases lining up with TRBD1. CDR1 and CDR2 from the germline V gene are SGHNT and YYREEE (reference sequence). This CDR3 comprises 16 residues. Losses at the gene ends were 7 bases for V and 3 bases for J; bases not matched to a gene: 8. CDR3 loop: CASGGQGALDTGELFF. Written as DNA, the CDR3 is TGTGCCAGCGGAGGACAGGGGGCGCTTGACACCGGGGAGCTGTTTTTT.

This clone was seen just once. V gene TRBV7-9 combines with J gene TRBJ1-6; TRBD1 agrees at 9 bases. The CDR3 length is 14 residues. V trimming: 5 bases; J trimming: 9 bases; junction bases outside the gene matches: 5. The germline V gene has CDR1 SEHNR and CDR2 FQNEAQ (reference sequence). The DNA for the CDR3 is TGTGCCAGCAGCCAACAGGGGGCGATTTCACCCCTCCACTTT. It is translated as CASSQQGAISPLHF. The full variable domain, with the rest looked up from reference TRBV7-9 and TRBJ1-6, is DTGVSQNPRHKITKRGQNVTFRCDPISEHNRLYWYRQTLGQGPEFLTYFQNEAQLEKSRLLSDRFSAERPKGSFSTLEIQRTEQGDSAMYLCASSQQGAISPLHFGNGTRLTVT.

This clone showed up many times. In nucleotides, the CDR3 is TGTGCCAGCAGCTTCACCGACCCGGGTTCGGCCCTCCACTTT. Its protein product is CASSFTDPGSALHF. The J gene is TRBJ1-6, the V gene TRBV7-2; no firm D call. CDR3 length equals 14 residues. V lost 3 bases and J 14 bases, leaving 17 bases between the germline ends. Looked up from germline, CDR1 is SGHTA and CDR2 is FQGNSA.

The V and J genes are TRBV7-8 and TRBJ1-2, with TRBD1 identical over 8 bases. V trimming: 5 bases; J trimming: 4 bases; junction bases outside the gene matches: 15. The CDR3 consists of 17 residues. Germline CDR1 SGHVS, CDR2 FQNEAQ. The CDR3 sequence: CASSPRRRTGKSYGYTF. The CDR3 coding sequence is TGTGCCAGCAGCCCCCGAAGGAGGACAGGGAAGAGCTATGGCTACACCTTC.

This clone was seen once. The chain carries TRBV24-1 and TRBJ2-2; 7 nucleotides match TRBD2. J lost 6 bases, V lost 9 bases, and 15 bases had no gene match. The germline V gene encodes CDR1 KGHDR and CDR2 SFDVKD. This CDR3 is built from 16 residues. CDR3 residues: CATSTPSGTGPGELFF. DNA for the CDR3: TGTGCCACCTCTACCCCAAGCGGGACGGGGCCCGGGGAGCTGTTTTTT.

With respect to this clone: At the DNA level, this CDR3 is encoded by other sequences in the same sample as well. V is TRBV7-9 and J is TRBJ1-5; D not resolved. The CDR3 has 12 amino acids. V was clipped by 3 bases and J by 4 bases, with 4 bases between them. Germline V gene lookup returns CDR1 SEHNR and CDR2 FQNEAQ (reference sequence). DNA for the CDR3: TGTGCCAGCAGCTTCCCGAATCAGCCCCAGCATTTT. Encoded protein: CASSFPNQPQHF.